This T cell receptor beta chain was sequenced for a study of blood T cell repertoires in COVID-19. On the study more broadly: COVID-19 samples, acute and convalescent, were from the United States, Italy and Spain. The cDNA or gDNA used as material had been derived from T cells, B-cell-depleted T cells, or PBMCs.

V shed 3 bases and J 1 base; nucleotides not matched to a gene: 6. The CDR3 runs 14 residues. The germline gives CDR1 DFQATT, CDR2 SNEGSKA (reference sequence). TCRdb's copy holds only in-frame clones and misses some; the assay was immunoSEQ multiplex PCR. The data contain approximately 280,000 clones, approximately 80% of them seen just once; the ten biggest clones take up 5%. People in the exposed group encountered a COVID-19 case within 2 weeks before entering the study. The clonotype was recovered from a man in his forties who had been exposed to COVID-19. The sequencing input was PBMCs or T cells enriched from blood (not recorded which). The chain uses TRBV20-1 and TRBJ2-7; TRBD2 matches 7 bases. The CDR3 DNA reads TGCAGTGCTAGTCCGCGGGAGTTGTCCTACGAGCAGTACTTC. It yields the protein CSASPRELSYEQYF.